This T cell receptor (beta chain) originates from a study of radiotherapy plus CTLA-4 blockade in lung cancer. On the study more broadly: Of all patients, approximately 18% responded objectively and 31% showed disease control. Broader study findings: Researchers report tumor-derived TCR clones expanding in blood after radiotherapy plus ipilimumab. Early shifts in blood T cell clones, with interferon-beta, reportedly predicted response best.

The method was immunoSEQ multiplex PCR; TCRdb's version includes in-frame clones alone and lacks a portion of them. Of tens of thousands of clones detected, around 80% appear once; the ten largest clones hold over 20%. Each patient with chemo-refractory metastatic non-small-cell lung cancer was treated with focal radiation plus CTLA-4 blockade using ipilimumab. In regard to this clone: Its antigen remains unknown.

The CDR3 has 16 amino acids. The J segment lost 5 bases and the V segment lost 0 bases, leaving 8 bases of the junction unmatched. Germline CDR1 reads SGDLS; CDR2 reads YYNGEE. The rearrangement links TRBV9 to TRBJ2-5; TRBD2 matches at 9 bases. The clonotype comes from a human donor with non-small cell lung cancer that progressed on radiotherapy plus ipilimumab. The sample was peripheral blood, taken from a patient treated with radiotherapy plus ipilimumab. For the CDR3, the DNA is TGTGCCAGCAGCGTAGACATAGCGGGAGTTTTGGAGACCCAGTACTTC. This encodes CASSVDIAGVLETQYF.